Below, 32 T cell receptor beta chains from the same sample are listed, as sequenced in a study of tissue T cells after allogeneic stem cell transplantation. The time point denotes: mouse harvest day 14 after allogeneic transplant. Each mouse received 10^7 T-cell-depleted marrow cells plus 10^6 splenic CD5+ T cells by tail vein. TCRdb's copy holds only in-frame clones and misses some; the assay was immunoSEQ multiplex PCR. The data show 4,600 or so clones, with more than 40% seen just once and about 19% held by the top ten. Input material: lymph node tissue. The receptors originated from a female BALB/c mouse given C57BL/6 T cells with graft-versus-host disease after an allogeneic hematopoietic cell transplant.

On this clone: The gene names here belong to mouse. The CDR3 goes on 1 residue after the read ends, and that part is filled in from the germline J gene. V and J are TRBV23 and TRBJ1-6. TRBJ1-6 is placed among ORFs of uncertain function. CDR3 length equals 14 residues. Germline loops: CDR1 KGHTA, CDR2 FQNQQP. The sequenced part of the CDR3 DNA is TGCTCCAGCAGTCAAGAGGGGGGGAATTCGCCCCTCTAC. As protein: CSSSQEGGNSPLY. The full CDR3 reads CSSSQEGGNSPLYF.

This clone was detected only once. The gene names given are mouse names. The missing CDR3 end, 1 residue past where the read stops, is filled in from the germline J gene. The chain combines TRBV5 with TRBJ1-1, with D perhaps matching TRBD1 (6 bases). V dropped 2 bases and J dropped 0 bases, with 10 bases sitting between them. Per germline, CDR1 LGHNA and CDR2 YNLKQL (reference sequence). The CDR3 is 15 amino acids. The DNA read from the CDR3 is TGTGCCAGCAGCCAACCTCAGGGGACAAACACAGAAGTCTTC. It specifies CASSQPQGTNTEVF. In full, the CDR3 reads CASSQPQGTNTEVFF.

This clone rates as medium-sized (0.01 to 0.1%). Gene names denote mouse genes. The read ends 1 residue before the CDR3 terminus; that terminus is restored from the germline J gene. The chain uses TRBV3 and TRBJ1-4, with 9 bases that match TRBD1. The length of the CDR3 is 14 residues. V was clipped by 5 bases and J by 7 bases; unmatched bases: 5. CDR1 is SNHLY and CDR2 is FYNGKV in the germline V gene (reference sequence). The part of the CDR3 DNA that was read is TGTGCCAGCAGCCTCGGGACAGGGACCGAAAGATTATTT. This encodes CASSLGTGTERLF. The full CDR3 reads CASSLGTGTERLFF.

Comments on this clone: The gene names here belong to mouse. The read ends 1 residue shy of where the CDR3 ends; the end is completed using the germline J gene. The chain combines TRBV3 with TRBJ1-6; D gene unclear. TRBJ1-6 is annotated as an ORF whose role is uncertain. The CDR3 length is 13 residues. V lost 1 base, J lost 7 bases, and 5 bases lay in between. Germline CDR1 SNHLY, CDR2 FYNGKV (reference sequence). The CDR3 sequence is CASSLERNSPLYF. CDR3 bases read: TGTGCCAGCAGCTTAGAGCGGAATTCGCCCCTCTAC.

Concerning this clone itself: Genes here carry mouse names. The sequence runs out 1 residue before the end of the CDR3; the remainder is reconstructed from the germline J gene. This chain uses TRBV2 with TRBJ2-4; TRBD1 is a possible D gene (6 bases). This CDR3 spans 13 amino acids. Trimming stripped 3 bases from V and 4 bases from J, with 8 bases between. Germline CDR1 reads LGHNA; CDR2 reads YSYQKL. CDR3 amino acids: CASSQGQKNTLYF. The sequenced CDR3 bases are TGTGCCAGCAGCCAGGGACAAAAAAACACCTTGTAC.

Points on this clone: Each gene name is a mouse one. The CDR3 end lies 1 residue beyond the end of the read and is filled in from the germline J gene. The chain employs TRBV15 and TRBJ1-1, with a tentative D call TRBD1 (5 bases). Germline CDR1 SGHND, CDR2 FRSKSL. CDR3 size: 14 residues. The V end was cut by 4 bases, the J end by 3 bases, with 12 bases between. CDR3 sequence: CASSSGLGDTEVFF. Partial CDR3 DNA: TGTGCCAGCAGTTCAGGGCTGGGGGACACAGAAGTCTTC.

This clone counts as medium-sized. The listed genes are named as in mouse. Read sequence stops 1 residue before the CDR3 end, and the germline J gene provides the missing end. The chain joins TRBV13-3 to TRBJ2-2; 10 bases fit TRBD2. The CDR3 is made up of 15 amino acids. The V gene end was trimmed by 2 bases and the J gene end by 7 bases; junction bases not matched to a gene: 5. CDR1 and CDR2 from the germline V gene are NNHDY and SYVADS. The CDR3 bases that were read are TGTGCCAGCAGTGACTGGGGGGGCGCGGACGGGCAGCTCTAC. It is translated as CASSDWGGADGQLY. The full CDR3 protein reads CASSDWGGADGQLYF.

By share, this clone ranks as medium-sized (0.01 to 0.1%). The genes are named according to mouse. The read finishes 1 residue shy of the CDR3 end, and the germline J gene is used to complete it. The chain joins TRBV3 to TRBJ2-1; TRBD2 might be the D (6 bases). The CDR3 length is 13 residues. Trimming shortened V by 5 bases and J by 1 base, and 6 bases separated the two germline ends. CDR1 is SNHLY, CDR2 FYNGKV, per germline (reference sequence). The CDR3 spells CASSGGNYAEQFF. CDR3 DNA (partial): TGTGCCAGCAGCGGGGGGAACTATGCTGAGCAGTTC.

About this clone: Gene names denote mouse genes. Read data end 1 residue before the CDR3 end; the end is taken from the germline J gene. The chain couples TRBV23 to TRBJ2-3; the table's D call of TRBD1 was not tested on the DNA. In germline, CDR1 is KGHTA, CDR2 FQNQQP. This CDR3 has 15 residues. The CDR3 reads CSSSQSQASAETLYF. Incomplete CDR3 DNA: TGCTCCAGCAGTCAATCTCAGGCTAGTGCAGAAACGCTGTAT.

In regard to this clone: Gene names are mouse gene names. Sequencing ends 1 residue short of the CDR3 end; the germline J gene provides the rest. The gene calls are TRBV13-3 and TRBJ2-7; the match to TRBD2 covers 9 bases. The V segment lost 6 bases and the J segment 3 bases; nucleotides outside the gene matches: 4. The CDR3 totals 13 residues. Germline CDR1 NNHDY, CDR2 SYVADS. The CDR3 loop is CASNRDWDYEQYF. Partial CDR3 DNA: TGTGCCAGCAACCGGGACTGGGACTATGAACAGTAC.

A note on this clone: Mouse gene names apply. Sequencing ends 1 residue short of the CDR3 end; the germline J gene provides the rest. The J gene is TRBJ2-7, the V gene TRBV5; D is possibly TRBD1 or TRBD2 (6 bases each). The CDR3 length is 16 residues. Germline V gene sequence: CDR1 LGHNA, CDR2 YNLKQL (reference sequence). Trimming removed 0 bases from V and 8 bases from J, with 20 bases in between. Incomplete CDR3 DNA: TGTGCCAGCAGCCAAGATCCCGGACTGCGGGGGCAACAACAGTAC. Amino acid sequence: CASSQDPGLRGQQQY. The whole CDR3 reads CASSQDPGLRGQQQYF.

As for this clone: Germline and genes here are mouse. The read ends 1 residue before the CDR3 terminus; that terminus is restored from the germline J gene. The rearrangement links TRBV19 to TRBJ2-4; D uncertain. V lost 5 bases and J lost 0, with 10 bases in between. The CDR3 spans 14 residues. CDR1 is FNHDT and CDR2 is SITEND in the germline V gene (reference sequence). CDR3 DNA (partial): TGTGCCAGCAGCCCGACCCGAAGTCAAAACACCTTGTAC. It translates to CASSPTRSQNTLY. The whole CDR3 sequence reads CASSPTRSQNTLYF.

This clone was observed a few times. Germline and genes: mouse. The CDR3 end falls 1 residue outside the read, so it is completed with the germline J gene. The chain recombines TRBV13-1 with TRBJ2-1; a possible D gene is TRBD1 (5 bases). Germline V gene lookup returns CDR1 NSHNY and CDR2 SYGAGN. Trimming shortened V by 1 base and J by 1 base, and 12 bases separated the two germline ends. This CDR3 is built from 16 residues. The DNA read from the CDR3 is TGTGCCAGCAGTGATCCCTCCGACAGAAACTATGCTGAGCAGTTC. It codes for CASSDPSDRNYAEQF. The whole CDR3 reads CASSDPSDRNYAEQFF.

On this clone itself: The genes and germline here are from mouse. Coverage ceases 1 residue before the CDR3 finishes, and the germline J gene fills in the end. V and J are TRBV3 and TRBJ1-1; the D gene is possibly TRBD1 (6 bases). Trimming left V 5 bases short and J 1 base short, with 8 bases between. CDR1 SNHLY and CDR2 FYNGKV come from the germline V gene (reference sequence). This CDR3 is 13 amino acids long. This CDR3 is CASSQGGNTEVFF. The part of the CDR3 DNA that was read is TGTGCCAGCAGCCAAGGGGGAAACACAGAAGTCTTC.

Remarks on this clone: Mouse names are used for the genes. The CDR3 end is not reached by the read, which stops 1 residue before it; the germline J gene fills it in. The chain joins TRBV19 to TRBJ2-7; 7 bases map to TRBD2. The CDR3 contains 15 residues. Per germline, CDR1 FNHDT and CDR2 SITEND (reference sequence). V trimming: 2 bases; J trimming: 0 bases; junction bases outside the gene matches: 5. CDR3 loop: CASSIIGGSSYEQYF. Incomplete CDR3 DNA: TGTGCCAGCAGTATTATTGGGGGGAGCTCCTATGAACAGTAC.

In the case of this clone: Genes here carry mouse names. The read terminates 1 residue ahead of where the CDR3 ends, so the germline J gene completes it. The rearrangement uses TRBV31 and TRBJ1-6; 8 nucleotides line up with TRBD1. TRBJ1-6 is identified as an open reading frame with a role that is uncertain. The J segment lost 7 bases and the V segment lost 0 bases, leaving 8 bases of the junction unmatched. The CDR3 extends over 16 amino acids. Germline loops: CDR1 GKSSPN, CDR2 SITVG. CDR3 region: CAWSLRQGARNSPLYF. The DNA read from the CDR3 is TGTGCCTGGAGTCTAAGGCAGGGGGCGCGGAATTCGCCCCTCTAC.

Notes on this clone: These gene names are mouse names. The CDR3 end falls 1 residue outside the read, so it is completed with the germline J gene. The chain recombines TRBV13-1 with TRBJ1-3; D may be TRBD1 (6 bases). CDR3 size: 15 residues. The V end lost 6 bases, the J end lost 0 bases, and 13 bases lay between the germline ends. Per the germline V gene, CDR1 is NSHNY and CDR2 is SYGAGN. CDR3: CASKSGTNSGNTLYF. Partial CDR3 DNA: TGTGCCAGCAAATCCGGGACAAATTCTGGAAATACGCTCTAT.

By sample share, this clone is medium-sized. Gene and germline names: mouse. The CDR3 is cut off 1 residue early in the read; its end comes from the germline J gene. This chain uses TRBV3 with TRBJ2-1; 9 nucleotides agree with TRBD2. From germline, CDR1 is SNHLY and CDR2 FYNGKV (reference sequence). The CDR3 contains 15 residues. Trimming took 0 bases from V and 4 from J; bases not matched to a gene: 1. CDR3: CASSLAGGAYAEQFF. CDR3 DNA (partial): TGTGCCAGCAGCTTAGCTGGGGGGGCTTATGCTGAGCAGTTC.

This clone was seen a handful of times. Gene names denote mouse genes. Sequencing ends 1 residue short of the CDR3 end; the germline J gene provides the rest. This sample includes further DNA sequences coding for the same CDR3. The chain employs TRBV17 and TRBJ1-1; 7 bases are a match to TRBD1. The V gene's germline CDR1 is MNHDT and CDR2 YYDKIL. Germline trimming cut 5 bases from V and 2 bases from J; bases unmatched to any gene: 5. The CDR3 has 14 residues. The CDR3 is CASSPTGANTEVFF. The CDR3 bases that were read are TGTGCTAGCAGTCCAACAGGGGCCAACACAGAAGTCTTC.

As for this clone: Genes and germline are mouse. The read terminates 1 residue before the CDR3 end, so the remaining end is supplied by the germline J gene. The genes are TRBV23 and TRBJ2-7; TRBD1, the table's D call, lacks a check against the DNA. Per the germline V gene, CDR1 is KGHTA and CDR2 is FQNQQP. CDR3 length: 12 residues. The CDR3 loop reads CSSSHTGMEQYF. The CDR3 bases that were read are TGCTCCAGCAGTCATACAGGGATGGAACAGTAC.

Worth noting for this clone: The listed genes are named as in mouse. The CDR3 here is CASSLREGENTLYF. Partial CDR3 DNA: TGTGCAAGCAGCTTAAGGGAGGGAGAAAACACCTTGTAC. This chain joins TRBV16 and TRBJ2-4; D not certain. The read halts 1 residue ahead of the CDR3 end, with the missing end drawn from the germline J gene. Germline V gene lookup returns CDR1 SGHSA and CDR2 FRNQAP. The V end was cut by 2 bases, the J end by 4 bases, with 10 bases between. The CDR3 is 14 amino acids.

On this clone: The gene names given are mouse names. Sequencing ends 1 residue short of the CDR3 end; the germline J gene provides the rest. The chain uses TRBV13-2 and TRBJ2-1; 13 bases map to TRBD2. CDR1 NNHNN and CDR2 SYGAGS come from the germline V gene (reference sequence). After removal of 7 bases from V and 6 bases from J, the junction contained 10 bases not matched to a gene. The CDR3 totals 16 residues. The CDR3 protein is CASSPGLGGRGAEQFF. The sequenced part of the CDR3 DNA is TGTGCCAGCAGCCCCGGACTGGGGGGGCGAGGTGCTGAGCAGTTC.

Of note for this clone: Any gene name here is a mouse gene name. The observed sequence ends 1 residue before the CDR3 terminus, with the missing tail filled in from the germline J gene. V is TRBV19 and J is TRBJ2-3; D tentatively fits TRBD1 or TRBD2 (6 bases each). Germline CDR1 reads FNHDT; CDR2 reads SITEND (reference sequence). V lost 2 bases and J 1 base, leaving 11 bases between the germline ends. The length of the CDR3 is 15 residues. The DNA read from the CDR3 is TGTGCCAGCAGTATTGGGCGGGGGCGTGCAGAAACGCTGTAT. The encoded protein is CASSIGRGRAETLY. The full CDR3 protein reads CASSIGRGRAETLYF.

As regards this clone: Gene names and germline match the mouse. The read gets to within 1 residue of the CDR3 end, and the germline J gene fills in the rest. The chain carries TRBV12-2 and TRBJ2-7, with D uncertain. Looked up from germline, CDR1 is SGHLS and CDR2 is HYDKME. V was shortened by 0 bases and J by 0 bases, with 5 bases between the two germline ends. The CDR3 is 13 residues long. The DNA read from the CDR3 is TGTGCCAGCTCTCTCGACGGCTCCTATGAACAGTAC. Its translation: CASSLDGSYEQY. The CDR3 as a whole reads CASSLDGSYEQYF.

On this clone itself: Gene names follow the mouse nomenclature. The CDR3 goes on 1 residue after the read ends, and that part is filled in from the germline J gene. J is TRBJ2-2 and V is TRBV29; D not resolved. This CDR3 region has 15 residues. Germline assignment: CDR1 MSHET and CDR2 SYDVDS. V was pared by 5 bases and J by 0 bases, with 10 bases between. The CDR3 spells CASSPSQANTGQLYF. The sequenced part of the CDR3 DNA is TGTGCTAGCAGTCCCTCCCAGGCAAACACCGGGCAGCTCTAC.

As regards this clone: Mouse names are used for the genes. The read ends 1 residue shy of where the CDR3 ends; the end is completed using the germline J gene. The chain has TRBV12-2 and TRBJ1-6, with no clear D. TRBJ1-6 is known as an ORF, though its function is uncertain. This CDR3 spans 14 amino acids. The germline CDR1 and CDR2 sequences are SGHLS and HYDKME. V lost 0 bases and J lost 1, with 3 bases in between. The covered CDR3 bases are TGTGCCAGCTCTCTCAGATCCTATAATTCGCCCCTCTAC. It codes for CASSLRSYNSPLY. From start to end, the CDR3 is CASSLRSYNSPLYF.

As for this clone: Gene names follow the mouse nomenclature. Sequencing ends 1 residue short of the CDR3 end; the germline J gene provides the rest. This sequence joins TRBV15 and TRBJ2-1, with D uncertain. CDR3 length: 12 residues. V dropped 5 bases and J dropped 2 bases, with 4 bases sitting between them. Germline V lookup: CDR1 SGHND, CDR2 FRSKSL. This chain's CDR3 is CASSVDYAEQFF. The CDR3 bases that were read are TGTGCCAGCAGTGTAGACTATGCTGAGCAGTTC.

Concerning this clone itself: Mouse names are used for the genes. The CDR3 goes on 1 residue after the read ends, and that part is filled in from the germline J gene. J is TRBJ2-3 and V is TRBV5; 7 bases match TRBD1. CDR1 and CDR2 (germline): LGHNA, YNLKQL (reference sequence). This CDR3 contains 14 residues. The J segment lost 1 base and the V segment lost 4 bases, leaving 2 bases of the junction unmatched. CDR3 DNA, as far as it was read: TGTGCCAGCAGCCTCGGACAGGGTGCAGAAACGCTGTAT. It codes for CASSLGQGAETLY. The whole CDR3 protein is CASSLGQGAETLYF.

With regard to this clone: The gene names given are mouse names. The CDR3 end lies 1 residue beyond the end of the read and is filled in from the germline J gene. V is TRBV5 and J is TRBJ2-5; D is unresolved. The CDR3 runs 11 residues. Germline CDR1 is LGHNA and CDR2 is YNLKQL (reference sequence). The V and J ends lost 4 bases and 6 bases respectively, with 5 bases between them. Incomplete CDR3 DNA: TGTGCCAGCAGCCTCAGGGACACCCAGTAC. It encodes CASSLRDTQY. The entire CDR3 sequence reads CASSLRDTQYF.

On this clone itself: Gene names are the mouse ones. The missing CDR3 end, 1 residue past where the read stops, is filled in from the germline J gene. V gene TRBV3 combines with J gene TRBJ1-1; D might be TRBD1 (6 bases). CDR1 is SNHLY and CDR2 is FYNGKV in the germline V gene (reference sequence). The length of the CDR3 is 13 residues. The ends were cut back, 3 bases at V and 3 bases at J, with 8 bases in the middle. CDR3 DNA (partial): TGTGCCAGCAGCTTCCAGGGGTACACAGAAGTCTTC. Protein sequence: CASSFQGYTEVF. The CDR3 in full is CASSFQGYTEVFF. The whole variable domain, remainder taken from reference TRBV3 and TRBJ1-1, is GPKVLQIPSHQIIDMGQMVTLNCDPVSNHLYFYWYKQILGQQMEFLVNFYNGKVMEKSKLFKDQFSVERPDGSYFTLKIQPTALEDSAVYFCASSFQGYTEVFFGKGTRLTVV.

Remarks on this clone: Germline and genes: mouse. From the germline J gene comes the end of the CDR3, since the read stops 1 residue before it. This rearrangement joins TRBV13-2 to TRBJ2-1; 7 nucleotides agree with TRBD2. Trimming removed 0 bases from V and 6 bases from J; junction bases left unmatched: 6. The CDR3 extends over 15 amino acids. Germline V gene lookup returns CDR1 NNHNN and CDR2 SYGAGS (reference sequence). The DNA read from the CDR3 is TGTGCCAGCGGTGATGGGGGGGGAAGAGGTGCTGAGCAGTTC. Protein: CASGDGGGRGAEQF. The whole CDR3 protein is CASGDGGGRGAEQFF.

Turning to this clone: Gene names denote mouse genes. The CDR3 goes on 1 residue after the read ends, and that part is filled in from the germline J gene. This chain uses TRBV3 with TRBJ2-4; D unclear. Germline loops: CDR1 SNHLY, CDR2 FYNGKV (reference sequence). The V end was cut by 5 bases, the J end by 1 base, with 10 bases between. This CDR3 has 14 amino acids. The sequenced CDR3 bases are TGTGCCAGCAGCAACCGACACCGTCAAAACACCTTGTAC. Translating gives CASSNRHRQNTLY. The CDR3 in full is CASSNRHRQNTLYF.